This record concerns one T cell receptor beta chain sequence. Its antigen is undetermined. Total RNA, at roughly 3.5 ug, went into every TCR library. TCRdb re-called the 5' RACE reads; one entry per CDR3 protein, DNA not given. This sample's table reports 140,000 to 150,000 distinct CDR3 sequences. This sample was taken from a study of monozygotic twins with inflammatory bowel disease. Study-wide points: Different T cell subtypes could not be distinguished. IBD patients shared fewer clonotypes with others than healthy twins, especially with disease activity.

The CDR3 extends over 13 amino acids. Germline CDR1 and CDR2: DFQATT and SNEGSKA (reference sequence). The rearrangement uses TRBV20-1 and TRBJ1-1. The sequencing sample was made of blood. The receptor was derived from a human donor with ulcerative colitis or Crohn's disease, or a healthy co-twin of an affected twin (not recorded which). The chain's CDR3 is CSARDTRNTEAFF.